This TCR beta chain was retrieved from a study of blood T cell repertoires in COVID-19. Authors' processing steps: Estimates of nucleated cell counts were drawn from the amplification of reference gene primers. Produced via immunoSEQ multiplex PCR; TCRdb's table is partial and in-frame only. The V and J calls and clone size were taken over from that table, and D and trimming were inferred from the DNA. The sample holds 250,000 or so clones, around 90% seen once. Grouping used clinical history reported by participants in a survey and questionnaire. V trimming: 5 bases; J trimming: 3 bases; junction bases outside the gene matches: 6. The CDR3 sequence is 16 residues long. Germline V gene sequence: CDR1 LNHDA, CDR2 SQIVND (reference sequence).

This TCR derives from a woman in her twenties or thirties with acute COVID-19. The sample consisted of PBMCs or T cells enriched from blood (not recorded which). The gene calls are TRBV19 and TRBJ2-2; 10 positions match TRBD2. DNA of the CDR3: TGTGCCAGTAGTCCCTGGACTAGCGGATACACCGGGGAGCTGTTTTTT. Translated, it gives CASSPWTSGYTGELFF.